The 8 T cell receptor beta chains given below trace back to one sample, sequenced in a study of T cell repertoires in cytomegalovirus infection. TCRdb ran MiXCR on the reads and lists one entry per CDR3 protein. The data contain some 180,000 distinct CDR3 sequences, roughly 9% of them singletons. Sequencing used PBMCs. The receptors stem from a human donor in good health (CMV status not recorded). Some clones in this sample may be carry-over from other donors' samples.

This clonotype was observed many times. CDR3 in amino acids: CATLELAGPETQYF. CDR3 DNA: TGTGCCACCCTAGAACTAGCGGGCCCAGAGACCCAGTACTTC. The chain has TRBV28 and TRBJ2-5; 9 nucleotides agree with TRBD2. CDR3 length: 14 residues. The J segment lost 4 bases and the V segment lost 10 bases, leaving 10 bases of the junction unmatched. Germline CDR1 and CDR2: MDHEN and SYDVKM.

This sequence joins TRBV28 and TRBJ1-1, with a possible D match to TRBD1 (5 bases). With 6 bases removed from V and 4 bases from J, the gap between germline ends came to 12 bases. This CDR3 has 13 amino acids. The V gene's germline CDR1 is MDHEN and CDR2 SYDVKM. The CDR3 nucleotides are TGTGCCAGCAGACCCATGAGGGGCACTGAAGCTTTCTTT. This encodes CASRPMRGTEAFF.

This clonotype was seen many times. This chain uses TRBV7-9 with TRBJ1-2, with TRBD1 matching over 7 bases. Germline trimming cut 6 bases from V and 0 bases from J; bases unmatched to any gene: 10. Germline CDR1 SEHNR, CDR2 FQNEAQ (reference sequence). The CDR3 loop spans 16 amino acids. The DNA of the CDR3 is TGTGCCAGCAGGTCTAACACCGGGACAGCTAACTATGGCTACACCTTC. Translating gives CASRSNTGTANYGYTF.

The CDR3, as DNA: TGTGCCATCAGCCCTGACAGGGGGCAAAATCGGGGAGCTTTCTTT. Translated, it gives CAISPDRGQNRGAFF. The chain carries TRBV10-3 and TRBJ1-1, with 10 bases matching TRBD1. V trimming: 6 bases; J trimming: 10 bases; junction bases outside the gene matches: 14. CDR1 and CDR2 (germline): ENHRY, SYGVKD. This CDR3 has 15 amino acids.

This clonotype was picked up one time. One end of the junction fails to match germline, which may point to a read error. The rearrangement uses TRBV6-2 or TRBV6-3 and TRBJ1-1; D is unclear. CDR3 length: 16 residues. CDR1 is MNHEY, CDR2 SVGEGT, per germline. The CDR3 here is CAGSYARGRERPEAFF. The CDR3 region has the DNA TGTGCCGGCAGTTATGCTCGAGGGAGAGAAAGGCCTGAAGCTTTCTTT.

Only a few counts were recorded for this clonotype. The V gene is TRBV20-1, the J gene TRBJ2-7; the match to TRBD1 covers 9 bases. CDR1 is DFQATT, CDR2 SNEGSKA, per germline (reference sequence). J lost 0 bases, V lost 0 bases, and 3 bases had no gene match. The CDR3 loop spans 15 amino acids. CDR3: CSARDGTGSSYEQYF. The CDR3 DNA is TGCAGTGCTAGAGATGGGACAGGGTCCTCCTACGAGCAGTACTTC.

This clonotype was seen many times. The chain couples TRBV28 to TRBJ2-5; D is unresolved. Germline loops: CDR1 MDHEN, CDR2 SYDVKM. V was trimmed by 3 bases and J by 5 bases, leaving 13 bases between them. This CDR3 has 14 amino acids. The CDR3 DNA reads TGTGCCAGCAGTTTGGTAGGAATAAGCGAGACCCAGTACTTC. It specifies CASSLVGISETQYF.

For the CDR3, the DNA is TGTGCCAGCAGTTATTTGGCAGCTGCTGGGAATGAGCAGTTCTTC. The encoded protein is CASSYLAAAGNEQFF. The V call is TRBV6-2 or TRBV6-3, the J call TRBJ2-1; D gene ambiguous. V gave up 3 bases and J gave up 7 bases, with 16 bases separating them. Looked up from germline, CDR1 is MNHEY and CDR2 is SVGEGT. The CDR3 length is 15 residues.